This entry lists 18 T cell receptor beta chains sequenced from one sample in a study of TIL therapy for anti-PD-1-resistant metastatic lung cancer. This was the immunoSEQ v3 assay. The protocol was immunoSEQ multiplex PCR, while the TCRdb copy is restricted to in-frame clones and leaves out a portion. The sample records 45,000 to 60,000 clones, 65% to 80% being singletons. Time point indicated: pre-treatment sample, taken before nivolumab and TIL therapy. Sequenced material: blood, taken at baseline. These TCRs come from a woman between 30 and 80 years old with non-small cell lung cancer.

The chain uses TRBV4-3 and TRBJ1-3; possibly TRBD1 for D (5 bases). This CDR3 spans 17 amino acids. Germline lookup yields CDR1 LGHNA and CDR2 YSLEER. Trimming shortened V by 0 bases and J by 7 bases, and 19 bases separated the two germline ends. Written as DNA, the CDR3 is TGCGCCAGCAGCCAAGATCCTCCTGGGGGGTCGGCGAACACCATATATTTT. Protein product: CASSQDPPGGSANTIYF.

This clone was picked up a small number of times. This chain links TRBV21-1 with TRBJ2-7. TRBV21-1 has pseudogene status. The CDR3 contains 10 residues. The CDR3 DNA is TGTGCCAGCAGCGACCGGGAGCAGTACTTC. As protein: CASSDREQYF.

V and J are TRBV5-4 and TRBJ2-2, with 7 positions matching TRBD1. J lost 2 bases, V lost 3 bases, and 10 bases had no gene match. There are 17 residues in the CDR3. The germline gives CDR1 SGHNT, CDR2 YYREEE (reference sequence). CDR3 amino acids: CASSWIDRAKNTGELFF. CDR3 sequence (DNA): TGTGCCAGCAGCTGGATTGACAGGGCTAAAAACACCGGGGAGCTGTTTTTT.

The V gene is TRBV13, the J gene TRBJ2-3; 9 positions match TRBD2. V shed 5 bases and J 3 bases; nucleotides not matched to a gene: 15. The germline gives CDR1 PRHDT, CDR2 FYEKMQ (reference sequence). The CDR3 loop spans 18 amino acids. CDR3 amino acids: CASSHPSSGSGRTDTQYF. The CDR3 coding sequence is TGTGCCAGCAGCCACCCCTCTTCCGGGAGCGGGAGGACAGATACGCAGTATTTT. Combining the CDR3 with reference TRBV13 and TRBJ2-3 gives the whole variable domain AAGVIQSPRHLIKEKRETATLKCYPIPRHDTVYWYQQGPGQDPQFLISFYEKMQSDKGSIPDRFSAQQFSDYHSELNMSSLELGDSALYFCASSHPSSGSGRTDTQYFGPGTRLTVL.

CDR3 protein: CASSAIRGTEAFF. For the CDR3, the DNA is TGCGCCAGCAGCGCCATCCGAGGGACTGAAGCTTTCTTT. This sequence joins TRBV10-1 and TRBJ1-1; no reliable D call. The CDR3 has 13 residues. Germline CDR1 WNHNN, CDR2 SYGVQD (reference sequence). V shed 6 bases and J shed 5 bases, with 13 bases lying between them.

This chain uses TRBV11-2 with TRBJ2-7, with D tentatively TRBD2 (5 bases). The germline gives CDR1 SGHAT, CDR2 FQNNGV. Trimming pared 1 base from V and 0 bases from J, leaving 13 bases between. The CDR3 runs to 16 residues. CDR3 loop: CASSLGRLASSYEQYF. In DNA form, the CDR3 reads TGTGCCAGCAGCTTAGGCCGGCTAGCCAGCTCCTACGAGCAGTACTTC. Full variable domain (missing parts from reference TRBV11-2 and TRBJ2-7): EAGVAQSPRYKIIEKRQSVAFWCNPISGHATLYWYQQILGQGPKLLIQFQNNGVVDDSQLPKDRFSAERLKGVDSTLKIQPAKLEDSAVYLCASSLGRLASSYEQYFGPGTRLTVT.

The rearrangement uses TRBV7-9 and TRBJ2-7; D not certain. Germline CDR1 is SEHNR and CDR2 is FQNEAQ (reference sequence). V was clipped by 1 base and J by 6 bases, with 10 bases between them. The CDR3 has 13 residues. CDR3: CASSLGLTVEQYF. CDR3 in DNA: TGTGCCAGCAGCTTAGGTCTTACGGTCGAGCAGTACTTC.

The chain recombines TRBV10-2 with TRBJ2-7; D is undetermined. The CDR3 runs to 16 residues. Germline V CDR1 and CDR2: WSHSY, SAAADI. The V end was cut by 2 bases, the J end by 0 bases, with 14 bases between. CDR3 sequence reads: CASSEIPALSSYEQYF. In DNA form, the CDR3 reads TGCGCCAGCAGTGAGATCCCAGCATTAAGCTCCTACGAGCAGTACTTC.

This clone was recorded a few times. V usage is TRBV7-2 and J usage is TRBJ2-7; D tentatively fits TRBD1 or TRBD2 (5 bases each). Per the germline V gene, CDR1 is SGHTA and CDR2 is FQGNSA. The CDR3 sequence is 13 residues long. The V end was cut by 1 base, the J end by 4 bases, with 8 bases between. This CDR3 reads CASSLDGGYEQYF. CDR3 nucleotides: TGTGCCAGCAGCTTAGATGGGGGTTACGAGCAGTACTTC.

Here the CDR3 DNA reads TGTGCCATCAGGGAGGGGGCGAATACGCAGTATTTT. It is translated as CAIREGANTQYF. The chain couples TRBV10-3 to TRBJ2-3, with a weak D call TRBD1 (7 bases). Trimming pared 6 bases from V and 7 bases from J, leaving 11 bases between. There are 12 residues in the CDR3. Germline lookup yields CDR1 ENHRY and CDR2 SYGVKD.

This clone was seen a few times. This rearrangement joins TRBV2 to TRBJ1-1, with 7 bases aligning to TRBD1. V lost 6 bases to trimming and J lost 0 bases; unmatched junction nucleotides: 4. Germline CDR1 SNHLY, CDR2 FYNNEI. There are 14 residues in the CDR3. The CDR3 loop reads CASRSDRLNTEAFF. CDR3 DNA sequence: TGTGCCAGCAGGTCGGACAGGTTGAACACTGAAGCTTTCTTT.

The gene calls are TRBV2 and TRBJ2-3; D unresolved. Germline V gene data show CDR1 as SNHLY and CDR2 as FYNNEI. The CDR3 spans 15 residues. V gave up 2 bases and J gave up 2 bases, with 11 bases separating them. The CDR3 is CASSELLPNTDTQYF. The CDR3 DNA sequence: TGTGCCAGCAGTGAATTACTGCCTAACACAGATACGCAGTATTTT.

This clone was counted between two and nine times. The chain couples TRBV6-4 to TRBJ1-1; tentatively, D is TRBD1 (5 bases). The CDR3 length is 13 residues. Germline V gene lookup returns CDR1 MRHNA and CDR2 SNTAGT. Trimming cost V 0 bases and J 7 bases, with 9 bases left between them. This CDR3 reads CASSDSLRGEAFF. CDR3 nucleotide sequence: TGTGCCAGCAGTGACTCATTGAGGGGTGAAGCTTTCTTT.

This clone has just one count. The chain recombines TRBV7-9 with TRBJ2-6; D remains unclear. The CDR3 has 13 amino acids. The V gene lost 9 bases and the J gene lost 2 bases, with 8 bases spanning the gap. From germline, CDR1 is SEHNR and CDR2 FQNEAQ (reference sequence). The CDR3 DNA is TGTGCCAGAGCTGGGGCTGGGGCCAACGTCCTGACTTTC. Protein: CARAGAGANVLTF.

The chain recombines TRBV9 with TRBJ2-1; 9 bases agree with TRBD1. Germline assignment: CDR1 SGDLS and CDR2 YYNGEE. Germline trimming cut 5 bases from V and 9 bases from J; bases unmatched to any gene: 3. The CDR3 runs to 12 residues. The CDR3 coding sequence is TGTGCCAGCAGGACAGGGGGTAGTGAGCAGTTCTTC. Its translation is CASRTGGSEQFF.

This chain links TRBV19 with TRBJ2-6; D call uncertain. The CDR3 is made up of 13 amino acids. Germline V gene data show CDR1 as LNHDA and CDR2 as SQIVND (reference sequence). CDR3 protein: CAPDQAGANVLTF. CDR3 coding DNA: TGTGCTCCCGATCAGGCTGGGGCCAACGTCCTGACTTTC. Based on the CDR3 plus reference TRBV19 and TRBJ2-6, the full variable domain is DGGITQSPKYLFRKEGQNVTLSCEQNLNHDAMYWYRQDPGQGLRLIYYSQIVNDFQKGDIAEGYSVSREKKESFPLTVTSAQKNPTAFYLCAPDQAGANVLTFGAGSRLTVL.

This sequence joins TRBV9 and TRBJ2-2; tentative D call: TRBD2 (6 bases). This CDR3 spans 16 amino acids. Trimming stripped 6 bases from V and 2 bases from J, with 17 bases between. In germline, CDR1 is SGDLS, CDR2 YYNGEE. The CDR3 here is CASNPGSSQNTGELFF. CDR3 bases: TGTGCCAGCAACCCCGGGAGCTCCCAAAACACCGGGGAGCTGTTTTTT.

The rearrangement joins TRBV7-9 to TRBJ2-6; the match to TRBD1 covers 8 bases. V was pared by 5 bases and J by 2 bases, with 14 bases of the junction left unmatched. The CDR3 runs 19 residues. Germline CDR1 is SEHNR and CDR2 is FQNEAQ (reference sequence). The CDR3 sequence: CASSPTGRTGPTGANVLTF. CDR3 DNA: TGTGCCAGCAGCCCTACGGGTCGGACAGGGCCGACTGGGGCCAACGTCCTGACTTTC.